The clone carrying this T cell receptor beta chain was seen more than once but under ten times. The antigen remains unidentified. The record originates from a study of memory CD4+ T cells and cytomegalovirus serostatus. Across the study: Donors were healthy Belgian adults, 10 or so CMV seropositive and 24 seronegative. Study findings and constraints: Of roughly 180 reported CMV TCRbeta sequences, around 63 were found in memory CD4+ repertoires. Median bootstrapped AUC for CMV status was roughly 0.95 originally, about 0.9 US-trained.

The authors' processing: Out-of-frame sequences were removed, leaving 2 million to 2.5 million distinct TCRbeta sequences. The repertoire was sequenced with immunoSEQ multiplex PCR; TCRdb's copy has only in-frame clones and lacks some. V and J calls and clone size are as listed in that table; D and trimming were resolved from the DNA. The repertoire holds about 57,000 clones, with roughly four fifths as singletons. Single viable CD3+CD4+CD8-CD45RO+ cells were sorted as the memory CD4+ T cells. Deletions cut 0 bases from V and 10 bases from J, with 12 bases between. The CDR3 totals 12 residues. Germline V gene data show CDR1 as GTSNPN and CDR2 as SVGIG (reference sequence).

The sample comprised memory CD4+ T cells from blood. The genes are TRBV30 and TRBJ1-1; D is ambiguous. The sequence derives from an adult in good health and CMV-seronegative. The chain's CDR3 is CAWSVVLGGAFF. The CDR3, as DNA: TGTGCCTGGAGTGTCGTCCTCGGTGGAGCTTTCTTT.